The source of this TCR beta chain is a study of glioma-infiltrating T cells after dendritic cell vaccination. Study-level findings and limits: No direct clonality-survival link was found; a diverse polyclonal response may matter. The cohort had few patients with full blood and tumor sets.

The PCR used 60 V beta and 13 J beta primers. Clones were sequenced by immunoSEQ multiplex PCR, and TCRdb holds only the in-frame ones, with some missing. This sample carries about 100,000 clones, roughly 83% of them seen once, and the ten largest clones take almost 6%. With respect to this clone: No antigen is known for it.

The source of this sequence is a human donor with glioblastoma. Source: blood, taken before dendritic cell vaccination.

Written as DNA, the CDR3 is TGTGCCGTAGAACAGGGGCCAACTCACTATGGCTACACCTTC. The encoded protein is CAVEQGPTHYGYTF. The chain carries TRBV11-2 and TRBJ1-2; 7 nucleotides match TRBD1. Germline V lookup: CDR1 SGHAT, CDR2 FQNNGV. V gave up 11 bases and J gave up 3 bases; unmatched junction bases: 12. The CDR3 is 14 amino acids.